This T cell receptor (beta chain) was obtained from a study of blood T cell repertoires in COVID-19. Study at large: Acute-phase and convalescent COVID-19 samples originated in the United States, Italy and Spain. PBMCs, B-cell-depleted T cells, or T cells were the source of the cDNA or gDNA that made up the material.

V dropped 9 bases and J dropped 3; count of bases not matched to a gene: 11. Looked up from germline, CDR1 is KGHDR and CDR2 is SFDVKD. The CDR3 is made up of 16 amino acids. Original processing notes: Amplification of reference gene primers was used by the study to estimate nucleated cell counts. Sequenced by immunoSEQ multiplex PCR; TCRdb stores in-frame clones only, minus some. V, J and clone size are those of that table, while D and trimming were read from the DNA. Counted here are 150,000 to 200,000 clones, approximately 79% occurring once; the ten biggest clones make up roughly 19%. The sequence was obtained from a woman older than 75 with acute or convalescent COVID-19. The chain couples TRBV24-1 to TRBJ1-4, with 8 bases fitting TRBD1. Input material: peripheral blood. The CDR3 nucleotides read TGTGCCACCTTCCCTGAGTCGGACAGGGCTAATGAAAAACTGTTTTTT. The encoded protein is CATFPESDRANEKLFF.